This T cell receptor beta chain was obtained from a study of blood T cells in healthy people across ages. Regarding the study as a whole: With naive T cell percentage, TCR beta diversity showed a strong correlation. Older age went with lower TCR beta diversity per million T cells, in a roughly linear way. In the absence of known donor CMV status, changes in expanded clonotypes were possibly confounded. PBMCs were not sorted, which prevented a conclusive comparison of naive versus antigen-experienced cells.

A sample-barcoded 5' primer and a J-beta primer mix were used in a second PCR of about 7 to 12 cycles. A single record per CDR3 protein comes from TCRdb applying MiXCR to the 5' RACE reads. The sample carries about 670,000 distinct CDR3 sequences, approximately 40% recorded once. Germline CDR1 SGHKS, CDR2 YYEKEE (reference sequence). After removal of 3 bases from V and 2 bases from J, the junction contained 8 bases not matched to a gene. The CDR3 extends over 16 amino acids. As concerns this clonotype: Antigen: not known.

J is TRBJ2-3 and V is TRBV5-5, with 8 bases identical to TRBD1. Material: blood. The clonotype comes from a man at least 80 years old in good health. The CDR3: CASSSTGGKITDTQYF. CDR3 DNA: TGTGCCAGCAGCTCAACAGGGGGAAAAATCACAGATACGCAGTATTTT.